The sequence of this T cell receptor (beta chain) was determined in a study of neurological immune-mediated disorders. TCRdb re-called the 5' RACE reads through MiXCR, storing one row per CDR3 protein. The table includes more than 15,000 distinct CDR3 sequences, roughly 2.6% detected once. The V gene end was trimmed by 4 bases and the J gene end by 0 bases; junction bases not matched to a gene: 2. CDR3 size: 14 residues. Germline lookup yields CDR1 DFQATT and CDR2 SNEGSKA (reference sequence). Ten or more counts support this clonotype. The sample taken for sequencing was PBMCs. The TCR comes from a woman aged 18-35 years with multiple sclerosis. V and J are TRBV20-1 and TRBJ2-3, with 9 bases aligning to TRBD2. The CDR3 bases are TGCAGTGCTACTACTAGCGGGAGCACAGATACGCAGTATTTT. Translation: CSATTSGSTDTQYF.